A single sample gave rise to the 8 T cell receptor beta chains below, sequenced in a study of blood T cells in healthy people across ages. A second PCR of 7 to 11 cycles used a sample-barcoded 5' primer and a J-beta primer mix. TCRdb reprocessed the 5' RACE reads via MiXCR and lists one record per CDR3 protein. Of 380,000 or so distinct CDR3 sequences listed, approximately 47% are singletons. Sequenced material: blood. These receptors originate from a man aged 55-75 years in good health.

This chain joins TRBV27 and TRBJ2-1; 15 nucleotides line up with TRBD2. V was clipped by 5 bases and J by 5 bases; unmatched bases: 13. Germline V gives CDR1 MNHEY, CDR2 SMNVEV (reference sequence). The CDR3 totals 19 residues. The DNA of the CDR3 is TGTGCCAGCAGTCCCTGGACTAGCGGGAGGGCCGGTTTCCACAATGAGCAGTTCTTC. The encoded protein is CASSPWTSGRAGFHNEQFF.

The chain carries TRBV6-1 and TRBJ1-2, with D maybe TRBD1 (5 bases). The CDR3 has 17 residues. V lost 6 bases and J 5 bases, leaving 25 bases between the germline ends. Germline CDR1 MNHNS, CDR2 SASEGT. CDR3 nucleotides: TGTGCCAGCAGCCCCAAATCGGGGTACGGACAAATTTATGGCTACACCTTC. Amino acids: CASSPKSGYGQIYGYTF.

The chain is built from TRBV20-1 and TRBJ2-1; D is perhaps TRBD1 (6 bases). CDR1 is DFQATT and CDR2 is SNEGSKA in the germline V gene (reference sequence). Trimming removed 5 bases at V and 13 bases at J, with 21 bases between. The CDR3 sequence is 13 residues long. DNA of the CDR3: TGCAGTGCTCAGGGGTCACTCACCAGTGACCAGTTCTTC. It codes for CSAQGSLTSDQFF.

This clonotype was counted a single time. The rearrangement links TRBV6-1 to TRBJ2-7; TRBD1 matches at 7 bases. CDR1 is MNHNS and CDR2 is SASEGT in the germline V gene. V dropped 1 base and J dropped 5; count of bases not matched to a gene: 5. The CDR3 has 14 residues. CDR3 protein: CASSEDRGRHEQYF. CDR3 nucleotides: TGTGCCAGCAGTGAAGACAGGGGAAGACACGAGCAGTACTTC.

The sample holds a few counts of this clonotype. The chain combines TRBV9 with TRBJ1-1; D gene unclear. CDR1 SGDLS and CDR2 YYNGEE come from the germline V gene. The V gene lost 3 bases and the J gene lost 1 base, with 13 bases spanning the gap. This CDR3 region has 15 residues. CDR3 coding DNA: TGTGCCAGCAGCGCAGGACTCGGCGGGAACACTGAAGCTTTCTTT. This translates into CASSAGLGGNTEAFF.

The gene calls are TRBV12-3 or TRBV12-4 and TRBJ2-1; 7 bases fit TRBD2. This CDR3 contains 14 residues. The V segment lost 5 bases and the J segment 6 bases; nucleotides outside the gene matches: 7. CDR3 region: CASSVYASGNEQFF. The CDR3 DNA reads TGTGCCAGCAGTGTATACGCTAGCGGCAATGAGCAGTTCTTC.

The genes are TRBV20-1 and TRBJ2-7, with 13 bases matching TRBD2. J was trimmed by 2 bases and V by 1 base; bases with no gene match: 11. This CDR3 contains 18 residues. Germline V CDR1 and CDR2: DFQATT, SNEGSKA (reference sequence). The CDR3 DNA sequence: TGCAGTGCTAGAGCAATGGGACTAGCGGGAAAGTCACCCTACGAGCAGTACTTC. It specifies CSARAMGLAGKSPYEQYF.

This clonotype was seen a single time. The chain employs TRBV6-5 and TRBJ1-5; the match to TRBD1 covers 9 bases. CDR1 and CDR2 from the germline V gene are MNHEY and SVGAGI. V shed 2 bases, J shed 0 bases, and the junction held 14 bases outside the gene matches. This CDR3 has 20 residues. Here the CDR3 reads CASSYRTGVTRGYSNQPQHF. The CDR3 coding sequence is TGTGCCAGCAGTTACCGGACAGGGGTCACAAGGGGATATAGCAATCAGCCCCAGCATTTT.